This T cell receptor (beta chain) was profiled in a study of OX40 agonist ivuxolimab in advanced cancers. Across the study: With ivuxolimab, an agonistic anti-OX40 (CD134) antibody, patients were treated. Broader study findings: The expanded peripheral T cells' antigen specificity was not determined.

This CDR3 contains 15 residues. The V end lost 3 bases, the J end lost 0 bases, and 9 bases lay between the germline ends. The germline gives CDR1 LNHDA, CDR2 SQIVND (reference sequence). In the case of this clone: Its antigen is not identified.

Libraries were prepared by immunoSEQ multiplex PCR; TCRdb keeps only in-frame clonotypes and omits some of them. The sample holds roughly 25,000 clones, around nine tenths seen once. This clonotype was obtained from an adult with an advanced solid tumor such as melanoma, head and neck, liver or kidney cancer. This chain links TRBV19 with TRBJ1-3; D remains unclear. The sample in question was CD4+ or CD8+ T cells sorted from blood, obtained in a trial of the OX40 agonist ivuxolimab. CDR3 coding DNA: TGTGCCAGTAGTATTGCGGATTTCTCTGGAAACACCATATATTTT. This sequence encodes CASSIADFSGNTIYF.